Below, one T cell receptor beta chain is given with its context. The sample originates from a study of blood T cell repertoires in COVID-19. Study-wide background: The cDNA or gDNA used as material had been derived from T cells, B-cell-depleted T cells, or PBMCs.

The authors' processing: Amplification from reference gene primers served as the basis for estimated nucleated cell counts. Data came from immunoSEQ multiplex PCR; TCRdb stores just in-frame clones and leaves some out. V, J and clone size are those of that table, while D and trimming were read from the DNA. The sample consists of 150,000 to 180,000 clones, over 65% of them appearing once. Sequencing was done on a sample of peripheral blood. The clonotype originates from a man aged 80 or over with acute or convalescent COVID-19.

As DNA, the CDR3 is TGTGCCAGCAGTGAGCGGCGGCGCTCCTACAATGAGCAGTTCTTC. Translation: CASSERRRSYNEQFF. This chain connects TRBV2 to TRBJ2-1; D unclear. CDR3 length: 15 residues. In germline, CDR1 is SNHLY, CDR2 FYNNEI. V was cut by 3 bases and J by 0 bases, with 9 bases left in between. The full variable domain, rest sourced from reference TRBV2 and TRBJ2-1, is EPEVTQTPSHQVTQMGQEVILRCVPISNHLYFYWYRQILGQKVEFLVSFYNNEISEKSEIFDDQFSVERPDGSNFTLKIRSTKLEDSAMYFCASSERRRSYNEQFFGPGTRLTVL.